The 23 T cell receptor beta chains listed next were all sequenced from one sample in a study of blood T cell repertoires in COVID-19. Generated by immunoSEQ multiplex PCR, the TCRdb table keeps only in-frame clones and is missing some. The sample lists about 240,000 clones; around four fifths were seen once. The source material was PBMCs or T cells enriched from blood (not recorded which). These receptors originate from a woman aged 40 to 50 who had been exposed to COVID-19.

V and J are TRBV4-1 and TRBJ2-5; 8 bases map to TRBD1. The junction had 6 bases not matched to a gene; V was cut back by 6 bases and J by 3 bases. CDR1 is MGHRA, CDR2 YSYEKL, per germline. The CDR3 consists of 14 residues. The CDR3 sequence is CASSRLQGEETQYF. CDR3 DNA: TGCGCCAGCAGTCGATTACAGGGGGAAGAGACCCAGTACTTC.

This clone was picked up one time. This sequence joins TRBV2 and TRBJ1-2; TRBD1 matches 8 bases. Trimming cost V 3 bases and J 8 bases; bases outside gene matches: 11. The germline V gene has CDR1 SNHLY and CDR2 FYNNEI. CDR3 length equals 15 residues. Here the CDR3 DNA reads TGTGCCAGCAGTGAGGACAGGGAACGGTTGTTAGGCTACACCTTC. Amino acid sequence: CASSEDRERLLGYTF. The full variable domain, in which reference TRBV2 and TRBJ1-2 provide the parts outside the CDR3, is EPEVTQTPSHQVTQMGQEVILRCVPISNHLYFYWYRQILGQKVEFLVSFYNNEISEKSEIFDDQFSVERPDGSNFTLKIRSTKLEDSAMYFCASSEDRERLLGYTFGSGTRLTVV.

V usage is TRBV9 and J usage is TRBJ1-1; 7 positions agree with TRBD1. The CDR3 consists of 16 residues. Unmatched junction bases numbered 13, after V lost 4 bases and J lost 4 bases. CDR1 SGDLS and CDR2 YYNGEE come from the germline V gene. CDR3 amino acids: CASSLGQEGEGTEAFF. DNA for the CDR3: TGTGCCAGCAGCTTAGGACAGGAGGGGGAGGGCACTGAAGCTTTCTTT.

This sequence joins TRBV5-6 and TRBJ2-3, with D possibly TRBD1 on 6 matching bases. The germline V gene encodes CDR1 SGHDT and CDR2 YYEEEE. Deletions cut 0 bases from V and 1 base from J, with 12 bases between. The CDR3 length is 16 residues. CDR3 protein: CASSLAGVGGTDTQYF. The CDR3 DNA reads TGTGCCAGCAGCTTGGCAGGGGTCGGGGGCACAGATACGCAGTATTTT.

The chain combines TRBV19 with TRBJ2-1, with TRBD2 identical over 13 bases. V lost 4 bases, J lost 10 bases, and 7 bases stayed unmatched. The germline gives CDR1 LNHDA, CDR2 SQIVND (reference sequence). The CDR3 has 15 amino acids. The CDR3 spells CASSTTSGGLGEQFF. The CDR3 nucleotides read TGTGCCAGTAGTACGACTAGCGGGGGGTTGGGGGAGCAGTTCTTC.

The chain uses TRBV9 and TRBJ1-6; 7 nucleotides match TRBD1. The germline V gene has CDR1 SGDLS and CDR2 YYNGEE. V lost 6 bases, J lost 7 bases, and 7 bases stayed unmatched. This CDR3 has 14 amino acids. The CDR3 region is CASNLQGFNSPLHF. CDR3 DNA sequence: TGTGCCAGCAACCTACAGGGGTTCAATTCACCCCTCCACTTT.

The rearrangement uses TRBV28 and TRBJ1-1; TRBD1 might be the D (5 bases). Looked up from germline, CDR1 is MDHEN and CDR2 is SYDVKM. The CDR3 covers 15 residues. With 7 bases removed from V and 0 bases from J, the gap between germline ends came to 15 bases. The CDR3 sequence: CASMIAGQMNTEAFF. The CDR3 DNA is TGTGCCAGCATGATTGCAGGGCAAATGAACACTGAAGCTTTCTTT.

This clone was detected only a few times. At the DNA level, this CDR3 is encoded by other sequences in the same sample as well. J is TRBJ2-3 and V is TRBV20-1, with 8 nucleotides matching TRBD2. V lost 3 bases, J lost 1 base, and 3 bases stayed unmatched. There are 14 residues in the CDR3. Germline CDR1 and CDR2: DFQATT and SNEGSKA (reference sequence). Here the CDR3 DNA reads TGCAGTGCTAGTGGGCGGGGGGGCACAGATACGCAGTATTTT. Translating it yields CSASGRGGTDTQYF.

The CDR3 DNA is TGTGCCAGTACCAGGACTAGCGGGGGGTACAGCGAGCAGTACTTC. It codes for CASTRTSGGYSEQYF. This chain links TRBV19 with TRBJ2-7; 14 bases match TRBD2. The trim removed 7 bases at V and 6 bases at J, leaving 8 bases unmatched. The CDR3 is made up of 15 amino acids. Germline V gives CDR1 LNHDA, CDR2 SQIVND (reference sequence).

J is TRBJ2-7 and V is TRBV9, with a tentative D call TRBD2 (6 bases). V shed 4 bases and J shed 7 bases, with 15 bases lying between them. CDR1 and CDR2 from the germline V gene are SGDLS and YYNGEE. The CDR3 has 13 amino acids. In nucleotides, the CDR3 is TGTGCCAGCAGCAATGGGACTTCGAGGGAGCAGTACTTC. Amino acid sequence: CASSNGTSREQYF.

The chain couples TRBV19 to TRBJ2-2; 8 positions match TRBD2. This CDR3 is built from 16 residues. V lost 3 bases, J lost 4 bases, and 7 bases stayed unmatched. Germline-derived CDR1 and CDR2 are LNHDA and SQIVND (reference sequence). The CDR3 nucleotides read TGTGCCAGTAGTATTATTAGCGGGGCCCCCACCGGGGAGCTGTTTTTT. Protein: CASSIISGAPTGELFF. Full variable domain (remainder filled in from reference TRBV19 and TRBJ2-2): DGGITQSPKYLFRKEGQNVTLSCEQNLNHDAMYWYRQDPGQGLRLIYYSQIVNDFQKGDIAEGYSVSREKKESFPLTVTSAQKNPTAFYLCASSIISGAPTGELFFGEGSRLTVL.

V is TRBV19 and J is TRBJ1-5; a weak D match, TRBD1 (5 bases). Trimming cost V 3 bases and J 9 bases, with 18 bases left between them. This CDR3 contains 15 residues. Looked up from germline, CDR1 is LNHDA and CDR2 is SQIVND (reference sequence). The CDR3 region has the DNA TGTGCCAGTAGTATGGGTATGACAGCATGGGGGCCCCAGCATTTT. As protein: CASSMGMTAWGPQHF.

The chain recombines TRBV10-3 with TRBJ1-5, with 8 bases aligning to TRBD1. There are 15 residues in the CDR3. In germline, CDR1 is ENHRY, CDR2 SYGVKD. V lost 8 bases, J lost 5 bases, and 11 bases stayed unmatched. This chain's CDR3 is CAIAGTGSPDQPQHF. Written as DNA, the CDR3 is TGTGCCATCGCCGGGACAGGTTCCCCCGATCAGCCCCAGCATTTT.

The gene calls are TRBV28 and TRBJ1-2; no clear D. This CDR3 spans 12 amino acids. Germline CDR1 is MDHEN and CDR2 is SYDVKM. V lost 8 bases and J 6 bases, leaving 13 bases between the germline ends. CDR3 nucleotide sequence: TGTGCCAGCTGGAGGACGGGCCATGGCTACACCTTC. Its translation: CASWRTGHGYTF.

Only a few counts were recorded for this clone. The chain carries TRBV11-3 and TRBJ2-7, with D perhaps matching TRBD2 (5 bases). The germline V gene has CDR1 SGHNT and CDR2 YENEEA. The CDR3 has 15 amino acids. The V end was cut by 5 bases, the J end by 2 bases, with 16 bases between. DNA of the CDR3: TGTGCCAGCAGCCCTGGAGGTCACCGAGCCTACGAGCAGTACTTC. It encodes CASSPGGHRAYEQYF.

Comment on this clone: The same CDR3 arises from other DNA sequences in this sample as well. The V gene is TRBV18, the J gene TRBJ1-3; TRBD1 matches at 7 bases. The V gene end was trimmed by 3 bases and the J gene end by 0 bases; junction bases not matched to a gene: 2. The CDR3 sequence is 15 residues long. The germline gives CDR1 KGHSH, CDR2 LQKENI. The CDR3 DNA is TGTGCCAGCTCACCGGGACAGACCTCTGGAAACACCATATATTTT. It yields the protein CASSPGQTSGNTIYF. The entire variable domain, with the rest obtained from reference TRBV18 and TRBJ1-3, is as follows: NAGVMQNPRHLVRRRGQEARLRCSPMKGHSHVYWYRQLPEEGLKFMVYLQKENIIDESGMPKERFSAEFPKEGPSILRIQQVVRGDSAAYFCASSPGQTSGNTIYFGEGSWLTVV.

With respect to this clone: This CDR3 is also generated by other DNA sequences in the sample. The rearrangement joins TRBV7-9 to TRBJ1-4; the D is unclear. This CDR3 has 14 amino acids. CDR1 and CDR2 (germline): SEHNR, FQNEAQ (reference sequence). Trimming left V 5 bases short and J 2 bases short, with 9 bases between. The CDR3 region is CASSRRVTNEKLFF. The CDR3 DNA reads as TGTGCCAGCAGCCGCCGAGTTACTAATGAAAAACTGTTTTTT.

CDR3 bases: TGCGCCAGCAGCTTCGGCGGCCAGAATGAGCAGTTCTTC. It specifies CASSFGGQNEQFF. The chain links TRBV5-1 to TRBJ2-1; no reliable D call. Germline V gene data show CDR1 as SGHRS and CDR2 as YFSETQ. This CDR3 has 13 residues. V was shortened by 2 bases and J by 7 bases, with 10 bases between the two germline ends.

The V and J genes are TRBV2 and TRBJ1-2, with 8 bases lining up with TRBD1. Germline V gives CDR1 SNHLY, CDR2 FYNNEI. Losses at the gene ends were 0 bases for V and 5 bases for J; bases not matched to a gene: 8. This CDR3 comprises 16 residues. CDR3 sequence reads: CASSEALDRGSYGYTF. The CDR3 nucleotides read TGTGCCAGCAGTGAAGCCTTAGACAGGGGATCTTATGGCTACACCTTC.

The chain joins TRBV4-2 to TRBJ2-3; 10 bases are a match to TRBD2. Losses at the gene ends were 4 bases for V and 0 bases for J; bases not matched to a gene: 4. CDR1 LGHNA and CDR2 YNFKEQ come from the germline V gene. The CDR3 has 16 residues. The CDR3 here is CASSPSGGLSTDTQYF. The CDR3 region has the DNA TGTGCCAGCAGCCCTAGCGGGGGCCTTAGCACAGATACGCAGTATTTT.

This chain uses TRBV4-2 with TRBJ1-2; no clear D gene. The ends were cut back, 5 bases at V and 4 bases at J, with 14 bases in the middle. The CDR3 consists of 14 residues. Germline-derived CDR1 and CDR2 are LGHNA and YNFKEQ. CDR3 in DNA: TGTGCCAGCAGCAACGTTGACACCCCCTATGGCTACACCTTC. This sequence encodes CASSNVDTPYGYTF.

The rearrangement links TRBV19 to TRBJ2-1; 9 positions agree with TRBD1. The germline V gene has CDR1 LNHDA and CDR2 SQIVND (reference sequence). This CDR3 is built from 16 residues. With 10 bases clipped from V and 1 base from J, the junction kept 11 bases outside the gene matches. The CDR3 sequence is CATSWGQGRSYNEQFF. The CDR3 DNA follows: TGTGCCACTTCGTGGGGACAGGGACGTTCCTACAATGAGCAGTTCTTC.

This clone was found a few times. V and J are TRBV6-5 and TRBJ1-2, with D possibly being TRBD1 (5 bases). The germline V gene encodes CDR1 MNHEY and CDR2 SVGAGI. Trimming shortened V by 5 bases and J by 10 bases, and 20 bases separated the two germline ends. This CDR3 has 14 amino acids. The CDR3 coding sequence is TGTGCCAGCAGTCCCCCAGGTGGGAAAGGGGTCTACACCTTC. This sequence encodes CASSPPGGKGVYTF.